Presented here are 32 T cell receptor beta chains from one specimen sequenced in a study of tumor-infiltrating lymphocytes in primary liver carcinoma. The study co-extracted DNA and RNA from about 21-30 mg of unsorted bulk tissue. With around 490 ng total RNA as template and a constant-region primer, TCR beta cDNA was made. What produced the TCR beta libraries was three nested multiplex PCR rounds using slightly modified ARM-PCR. It was with TRBV1-TRBV30 forward primers and a C-beta reverse primer that the first two PCR rounds were run, at around 11 cycles each. TCRdb reprocessed the multiplex PCR reads with MiXCR, giving one entry per CDR3 protein. The sample carries tens of thousands of distinct CDR3 sequences, around 77% recorded once. The sample consisted of liver tumor tissue from sampling region 5. Subset specified: tumor region T5, tumor centre. These receptors were taken from a man between 40 and 49 years old with primary liver carcinoma and hepatitis B virus infection.

This clonotype was seen a single time. The final CDR3 position lacks the conserved phenylalanine or tryptophan, pointing to a likely read error. J is TRBJ1-1 and V is TRBV6-6; 7 bases are a match to TRBD1. The germline V gene has CDR1 MNHNY and CDR2 SVGAGI (reference sequence). The CDR3 has 14 amino acids. CDR3 DNA: TGTGCTAGCTCCGGGGACAGTAAGAACACTGAAGCTTTCTAT. Protein: CASSGDSKNTEAFY.

Concerning this clonotype: The CDR3 ends on some other residue instead of the conserved phenylalanine or tryptophan, so this is likely a read error. The chain uses TRBV11-2 and TRBJ2-7, with 10 bases identical to TRBD1. This CDR3 has 15 residues. In germline, CDR1 is SGHAT, CDR2 FQNNGV. CDR3 bases: TGTGCCAGGAGCTTACGATGGACAGGGGGAAACGAGCAGTACCTC. Its translation: CARSLRWTGGNEQYL.

On this clonotype itself: The junction does not match germline at one end; this may be a read error. The V gene is TRBV4-2, the J gene TRBJ2-7; a weak D match, TRBD2 (5 bases). Germline V gives CDR1 LGHNA, CDR2 YNFKEQ. This CDR3 has 16 residues. The CDR3 nucleotides read TGTGCAAGCAGCCAAGATCGGGCTAGCAGGTACTACGAGCAGTACTTC. Translation gives CASSQDRASRYYEQYF.

This clonotype was observed a few times. A read error may produce the germline difference seen at one junction end. The chain combines TRBV6-1 with TRBJ2-6; 7 bases agree with TRBD1. This CDR3 is built from 18 residues. The germline V gene encodes CDR1 MNHNS and CDR2 SASEGT. The CDR3 DNA reads as TGTGCCAGCAGACCTCTTAGAGGGGGCCTCTCTGGGTCCAACGTCCTGACTTTC. It is translated as CASRPLRGGLSGSNVLTF.

The rearrangement uses TRBV11-3 and TRBJ2-7, with a weak D call TRBD2 (6 bases). V shed 5 bases and J shed 3 bases, with 14 bases lying between them. CDR1 is SGHNT, CDR2 YENEEA, per germline. The CDR3 length is 14 residues. CDR3 DNA sequence: TGTGCCAGCAGCACTAGAGGAGGGGACTACGAGCAGTACTTC. This codes for CASSTRGGDYEQYF.

The sample holds one count of this clonotype. The conserved closing phenylalanine or tryptophan is absent in this CDR3, likely reflecting a read error. The limits of the CDR3 on the DNA are not certain, so only TCRdb's listed CDR3 is given. V gene TRBV12-3 or TRBV12-4 combines with J gene TRBJ2-7; TRBD2, as called in the table, went unchecked against the DNA. Counting both end residues, the CDR3 totals 16 amino acids. The CDR3 sequence: CASSSRTRRLYGEQYL.

The chain uses TRBV10-3 and TRBJ1-1; a weak D match, TRBD1 (6 bases). The CDR3 extends over 17 amino acids. V lost 1 base and J 4 bases, leaving 19 bases between the germline ends. CDR1 and CDR2 (germline): ENHRY, SYGVKD. The CDR3 nucleotides are TGTGCCATCAGTGAGTGGGACACGGGACCGATCGGCACTGAAGCTTTCTTT. Its translation: CAISEWDTGPIGTEAFF.

A note on this clonotype: This CDR3 is missing its conserved last phenylalanine or tryptophan, likely due to a read error. The chain combines TRBV29-1 with TRBJ2-1, with 7 bases that match TRBD2. The CDR3 spans 16 residues. J lost 8 bases, V lost 2 bases, and 15 bases had no gene match. Germline loops: CDR1 SQVTM, CDR2 ANQGSEA. This CDR3 is CSVEFGNGRITDEQFI. In nucleotides, the CDR3 is TGCAGCGTTGAATTCGGGAACGGGAGGATAACCGATGAGCAGTTCATC.

The chain links TRBV10-1 to TRBJ2-7; D might be TRBD2 (5 bases). The CDR3 runs 15 residues. CDR1 WNHNN and CDR2 SYGVQD come from the germline V gene (reference sequence). Trimming cost V 3 bases and J 5 bases, with 17 bases left between them. In DNA, the CDR3 is TGCGCCAGCAGTGAACTTAGAGGGAGCCCCCACGAGCAGTACTTC. This encodes CASSELRGSPHEQYF.

V is TRBV11-2 and J is TRBJ2-7, with D perhaps matching TRBD2 (5 bases). The CDR3 covers 13 residues. V was pared by 5 bases and J by 7 bases, with 15 bases between. Germline CDR1 SGHAT, CDR2 FQNNGV. This CDR3 reads CASSPMGATEQYF. The CDR3 DNA follows: TGTGCCAGCAGCCCGATGGGAGCCACTGAGCAGTACTTC. The full variable domain, completed using reference TRBV11-2 and TRBJ2-7, is EAGVAQSPRYKIIEKRQSVAFWCNPISGHATLYWYQQILGQGPKLLIQFQNNGVVDDSQLPKDRFSAERLKGVDSTLKIQPAKLEDSAVYLCASSPMGATEQYFGPGTRLTVT.

Notes on this clonotype: The CDR3 carries no conserved terminal phenylalanine or tryptophan, so it likely arises from a read error. This chain uses TRBV12-3 or TRBV12-4 with TRBJ2-3, with 8 bases identical to TRBD2. This CDR3 has 15 amino acids. This CDR3 is CVSSPTGGRTDTQYY. The CDR3 DNA is TGTGTCAGCAGCCCGACGGGGGGGCGAACAGATACGCAGTATTAT.

The rearrangement joins TRBV11-3 to TRBJ1-2; D remains ambiguous. V shed 9 bases and J shed 0 bases, with 23 bases lying between them. The CDR3 consists of 17 residues. Germline CDR1 is SGHNT and CDR2 is YENEEA. The CDR3 region is CARSRTGAVIANYGYTF. Here the CDR3 DNA reads TGTGCCAGAAGCCGAACCGGAGCAGTAATAGCTAACTATGGCTACACCTTC. Using reference TRBV11-3 and TRBJ1-2 for the parts outside the CDR3, the full variable domain is EAGVVQSPRYKIIEKKQPVAFWCNPISGHNTLYWYLQNLGQGPELLIRYENEEAVDDSQLPKDRFSAERLKGVDSTLKIQPAELGDSAVYLCARSRTGAVIANYGYTFGSGTRLTVV.

The genes are TRBV6-1 and TRBJ2-3; the D gene is possibly TRBD1 (6 bases). The end of the DNA fits TRBJ1-5 better, so the J call may be wrong. The CDR3 totals 16 residues. The germline V gene has CDR1 MNHNS and CDR2 SASEGT. Here the CDR3 DNA reads TGTGCCAGAACTGAAATAGCGGGAGGGAGGACAGATACGCAGCATTTT. It codes for CARTEIAGGRTDTQHF.

To note about this clonotype: The junction departs from germline at one end; a sequencing error may be responsible. In DNA, the CDR3 is TGTACCAGCACCTTTAGTGTCTACGAGCAGTACTTC. Translated: CTSTFSVYEQYF. This chain joins TRBV6-2 or TRBV6-3 and TRBJ2-7; no reliable D call. Per germline, CDR1 MNHEY and CDR2 SVGEGT. The CDR3 consists of 12 residues.

By sample fraction, this clonotype is large (0.1 to 1%). This sequence joins TRBV11-1 and TRBJ2-5; 8 bases line up with TRBD1. CDR3 length equals 15 residues. In germline, CDR1 is SGHAT, CDR2 FQDESV (reference sequence). The J segment lost 4 bases and the V segment lost 2 bases, leaving 6 bases of the junction unmatched. CDR3 sequence: CASSLRGDRGETQYF. In nucleotides, the CDR3 is TGTGCCAGCAGCTTACGGGGCGACAGGGGAGAGACCCAGTACTTC.

On this clonotype itself: At one of its ends the junction is not consistent with the germline gene, which may arise from a read error. The CDR3 reads CVSSHPRPSGANVLTF. The DNA of the CDR3 is TGTGTCAGTAGCCACCCGAGGCCCTCTGGGGCCAACGTCCTGACATTC. V gene TRBV11-1 combines with J gene TRBJ2-6; D perhaps matches TRBD1 (5 bases). CDR3 length equals 16 residues. The germline CDR1 and CDR2 sequences are SGHAT and FQDESV (reference sequence).

This clonotype was recorded many times. The V gene is TRBV12-3 or TRBV12-4, the J gene TRBJ2-7; 7 bases agree with TRBD2. The CDR3 covers 16 residues. J was trimmed by 6 bases and V by 4 bases; bases with no gene match: 15. CDR3 protein: CASSSRTRRLYGEQYF. CDR3 in DNA: TGTGCCAGCAGTTCCAGGACTAGAAGGCTATATGGCGAGCAGTACTTC.

This clonotype turned up a few times. The chain couples TRBV11-1 to TRBJ2-3; D uncertain. The length of the CDR3 is 13 residues. V gave up 3 bases and J gave up 3 bases, with 7 bases separating them. Per germline, CDR1 SGHAT and CDR2 FQDESV (reference sequence). CDR3 coding DNA: TGTGCCAGCAGCTTTATTGGTACAGATACGCAGTATTTT. Translation: CASSFIGTDTQYF.

To note about this clonotype: Mismatch with germline at one junction end may stem from a read error. The chain is built from TRBV6-1 and TRBJ2-3; D unresolved. CDR1 and CDR2 (germline): MNHNS, SASEGT. The CDR3 covers 13 residues. The CDR3 reads CAITSGYIDTQYF. CDR3 DNA sequence: TGTGCCATCACATCGGGCTACATAGATACACAGTATTTT.

In regard to this clonotype: Without the conserved terminal phenylalanine or tryptophan, this CDR3 likely stems from a read error. V gene TRBV12-3 or TRBV12-4 combines with J gene TRBJ2-5, with D hard to call. The CDR3 runs to 14 residues. V gave up 10 bases and J gave up 3 bases, with 18 bases separating them. CDR3: CATSPAVVEETQYS. The CDR3 nucleotides are TGTGCCACAAGTCCCGCCGTGGTTGAAGAGACCCAGTACTCC.

Of note for this clonotype: Germline and junction disagree at one end, which may indicate a read error. The chain joins TRBV11-1 to TRBJ2-7, with D unclear. The CDR3 sequence is 13 residues long. Germline loops: CDR1 SGHAT, CDR2 FQDESV (reference sequence). CDR3 coding DNA: TGTGCCAGCAGGGAAGACAATGGGAACGAACAGTACTTC. This translates into CASREDNGNEQYF.

This clonotype was detected only once. One end of the junction does not line up with germline, which may come from a read error. The chain recombines TRBV11-2 with TRBJ2-5; 9 bases align to TRBD1. There are 15 residues in the CDR3. Germline V gene data show CDR1 as SGHAT and CDR2 as FQNNGV. The CDR3 DNA reads TGTGCCAGCATCTCGGGACAGGGATCCCAAGATACCCAGTACTTT. Amino acid sequence: CASISGQGSQDTQYF.

The sample holds many counts of this clonotype. The chain links TRBV10-3 to TRBJ2-3; 7 bases align to TRBD1. The ends lost 1 base at V and 1 base at J; junction bases unmatched: 5. The CDR3 has 16 residues. In germline, CDR1 is ENHRY, CDR2 SYGVKD. The CDR3 DNA reads TGTGCCATCAGTGAGTGGACAGGCTCTGGCACAGATACGCAGTATTTT. Its protein is CAISEWTGSGTDTQYF.

The rearrangement links TRBV7-8 to TRBJ2-2; 11 nucleotides match TRBD2. Per the germline V gene, CDR1 is SGHVS and CDR2 is FQNEAQ. The CDR3 is 16 residues long. The V and J ends lost 7 bases and 9 bases, in that order; junction bases with no gene match: 13. The CDR3 DNA reads as TGTGCCAGCACCCTCCCCCTAGCGGGAGGAATAAGGGAGCTGTTTTTT. It specifies CASTLPLAGGIRELFF.

The chain combines TRBV29-1 with TRBJ1-2, with a possible D match to TRBD1 (6 bases). The CDR3 has 11 residues. Germline-derived CDR1 and CDR2 are SQVTM and ANQGSEA. The CDR3 spells CIAARGDGYTF. In DNA, the CDR3 is TGCATCGCTGCCAGGGGAGATGGCTACACCTTC.

This clonotype appeared many times. The chain carries TRBV7-9 and TRBJ2-1; TRBD2 agrees at 9 bases. The trim removed 6 bases at V and 7 bases at J, leaving 7 bases unmatched. Germline lookup yields CDR1 SEHNR and CDR2 FQNEAQ (reference sequence). This CDR3 is 14 amino acids long. In DNA form, the CDR3 reads TGTGCCAGCAGTTCTAGCGGGACGGGTAATGAGCAGTTCTTC. The encoded protein is CASSSSGTGNEQFF.

J is TRBJ1-1 and V is TRBV12-3 or TRBV12-4; no clear D gene. The CDR3 is 12 amino acids. The DNA of the CDR3 is TGTATCAGCAGTTTTCATACAAGCTGGGCTTTCTTT. It is translated as CISSFHTSWAFF.

This clonotype was observed a few times. This chain connects TRBV29-1 to TRBJ1-1; D uncertain. Deletions cut 5 bases from V and 4 bases from J, with 14 bases between. Germline CDR1 reads SQVTM; CDR2 reads ANQGSEA. This CDR3 is built from 13 residues. The CDR3 DNA is TGCAGCGTTCTTATACATGTGACCACTGAAGCTTTCTTT. Protein sequence: CSVLIHVTTEAFF.

Comments on this clonotype: The junction departs from germline at one end; a sequencing error may be responsible. The V and J genes are TRBV12-3 or TRBV12-4 and TRBJ2-1; D gene uncertain. This CDR3 region has 18 residues. The CDR3 bases are TGTGCCAGCAGTGCCCAGAGATGGGTAGCAGGAGACAACAATGGGCAGTTCTTC. It yields the protein CASSAQRWVAGDNNGQFF.

This clonotype was found many times. The chain joins TRBV5-1 to TRBJ2-2; 11 bases are shared with TRBD2. V gave up 4 bases and J gave up 5 bases; unmatched junction bases: 7. From germline, CDR1 is SGHRS and CDR2 YFSETQ. This CDR3 is built from 16 residues. Here the CDR3 reads CASSVLAGVDTGELFF. CDR3 DNA: TGCGCCAGCAGCGTACTAGCGGGAGTAGATACCGGGGAGCTGTTTTTT.

A remark on this clonotype: The junction departs from germline at one end; a sequencing error may be responsible. This chain links TRBV10-2 with TRBJ1-1, with no clear D. The CDR3 consists of 11 residues. The germline V gene encodes CDR1 WSHSY and CDR2 SAAADI. CDR3 sequence: CASSVGAEASF. DNA of the CDR3: TGCGCCAGCAGTGTGGGCGCTGAAGCTTCCTTT.

The CDR3 DNA reads as TGCGCCAGTATCCACGCCGTAACCGGGGAGCTGTTTTTT. Translated: CASIHAVTGELFF. The chain uses TRBV4-1 and TRBJ2-2; D is unresolved. This CDR3 contains 13 residues. The V end lost 9 bases, the J end lost 5 bases, and 13 bases lay between the germline ends. In germline, CDR1 is MGHRA, CDR2 YSYEKL.